Listed here are 16 T cell receptor beta chains from one sample, sequenced in a study of T-cell reconstitution after alpha-beta-depleted transplantation in children. The library targeted TCRbeta and was prepared with unique molecular identifiers. TCRdb recomputed calls from the PCR reads with MiXCR, one row per CDR3 protein. The sample includes a few hundred thousand distinct CDR3 sequences, 20% to 30% seen only once; the top ten take 30% to 40%. This specimen consisted of PBMCs, obtained before TCRalphabeta/CD19-depleted stem cell transplant. These receptors were collected from a boy under three years old with Wiskott-Aldrich syndrome, due to receive a stem cell transplant.

In its sample, this clonotype was seen a few times. The CDR3 reads CASSLGDLGAAEAFF. Here the CDR3 DNA reads TGTGCCAGCAGCCTCGGGGACTTAGGGGCCGCTGAAGCTTTCTTT. V is TRBV7-4 and J is TRBJ1-1, with a possible D match to TRBD1 (5 bases). Germline V CDR1 and CDR2: SGHVT, SQSDAQ. The CDR3 spans 15 residues. Trimming pared 5 bases from V and 6 bases from J, leaving 19 bases between.

This clonotype is a singleton in its sample. This sequence joins TRBV5-1 and TRBJ2-7; D gene uncertain. There are 13 residues in the CDR3. CDR1 is SGHRS and CDR2 is YFSETQ in the germline V gene. The germline V and J ends were trimmed by 4 bases and 5 bases, with 13 bases remaining between them. This chain's CDR3 is CASSPLFVHEQYF. The CDR3 DNA reads as TGCGCCAGCAGCCCCCTATTTGTGCACGAGCAGTACTTC.

This clonotype was counted between two and nine times. DNA for the CDR3: TGCGCCAGCAGCCCCGCACAGGGTCCCCTACTCGGGGAGCTGTTTTTT. Its protein product is CASSPAQGPLLGELFF. This chain links TRBV5-1 with TRBJ2-2; TRBD1 is a possible D gene (6 bases). Germline V gene data show CDR1 as SGHRS and CDR2 as YFSETQ. Trimming took off 4 bases at V and 7 bases at J, with 20 bases between the two ends. The CDR3 runs 16 residues.

The V and J genes are TRBV27 and TRBJ2-2; D ambiguous. The V and J ends lost 5 bases and 6 bases respectively, with 13 bases between them. CDR3 length: 14 amino acids. The V gene's germline CDR1 is MNHEY and CDR2 SMNVEV (reference sequence). The CDR3 spells CASSPIVGPGELFF. In DNA form, the CDR3 reads TGTGCCAGCAGTCCGATAGTGGGTCCCGGGGAGCTGTTTTTT.

This chain links TRBV20-1 with TRBJ2-4; D is ambiguous. Germline CDR1 is DFQATT and CDR2 is SNEGSKA (reference sequence). V was cut by 6 bases and J by 0 bases, with 18 bases left in between. The CDR3 is made up of 16 amino acids. The DNA for the CDR3 is TGCAGTGCCCTGACCCCCGGTCCCCTAGCCAAAAACATTCAGTACTTC. Amino acids: CSALTPGPLAKNIQYF.

CDR3 in DNA: TGTGCCAGCGGGAGGGGCGGCACCGGGGAGCTGTTTTTT. Its translation: CASGRGGTGELFF. This sequence joins TRBV11-3 and TRBJ2-2, with 7 positions matching TRBD2. V gave up 8 bases and J gave up 4 bases; unmatched junction bases: 4. This CDR3 spans 13 amino acids. Germline V lookup: CDR1 SGHNT, CDR2 YENEEA. The variable domain in full, with the rest retrieved from reference TRBV11-3 and TRBJ2-2, is EAGVVQSPRYKIIEKKQPVAFWCNPISGHNTLYWYLQNLGQGPELLIRYENEEAVDDSQLPKDRFSAERLKGVDSTLKIQPAELGDSAVYLCASGRGGTGELFFGEGSRLTVL.

This clonotype has more than one count but fewer than ten. V gene TRBV24-1 combines with J gene TRBJ2-2; no clear D. This CDR3 contains 13 residues. V lost 2 bases, J lost 5 bases, and 5 bases lay in between. Germline V gene sequence: CDR1 KGHDR, CDR2 SFDVKD. CDR3: CATSDSITGELFF. CDR3 in DNA: TGTGCCACCAGTGATTCTATTACCGGGGAGCTGTTTTTT.

CDR3 bases: TGCGCCAGAACTAGCGGTGGGGTCTACGAGCAGTACTTC. It codes for CARTSGGVYEQYF. The chain combines TRBV5-1 with TRBJ2-7; 8 bases line up with TRBD2. The CDR3 sequence is 13 residues long. The ends lost 8 bases at V and 3 bases at J; junction bases unmatched: 7. In germline, CDR1 is SGHRS, CDR2 YFSETQ.

The chain is built from TRBV7-2 and TRBJ1-3; 7 positions match TRBD1. The CDR3 extends over 16 amino acids. V trimming: 5 bases; J trimming: 0 bases; junction bases outside the gene matches: 7. CDR1 is SGHTA, CDR2 FQGNSA, per germline. The CDR3 coding sequence is TGTGCCAGCAGCACCCGACAGGGAAGCTCTGGAAACACCATATATTTT. Translated: CASSTRQGSSGNTIYF.

The V call is TRBV20-1, the J call TRBJ2-2; 8 bases fit TRBD2. V shed 2 bases and J 3 bases; nucleotides not matched to a gene: 5. Looked up from germline, CDR1 is DFQATT and CDR2 is SNEGSKA (reference sequence). The CDR3 runs to 15 residues. The CDR3 DNA reads TGCAGTGCTAGACCCAGCGGGAGAGACACCGGGGAGCTGTTTTTT. Translation gives CSARPSGRDTGELFF.

J is TRBJ2-1 and V is TRBV3-1; TRBD2 matches 13 bases. Per germline, CDR1 LGHDT and CDR2 YNNKEL (reference sequence). The CDR3 consists of 16 residues. V dropped 2 bases and J dropped 7; count of bases not matched to a gene: 5. The chain's CDR3 is CASSQRTSGRSNEQFF. The CDR3 coding sequence is TGTGCCAGCAGCCAAAGGACTAGCGGGAGATCAAATGAGCAGTTCTTC.

This clonotype was observed once. This sequence joins TRBV6-1 and TRBJ1-4, with 8 bases matching TRBD1. CDR1 and CDR2 from the germline V gene are MNHNS and SASEGT. Trimming cost V 5 bases and J 5 bases; bases outside gene matches: 7. The CDR3 consists of 15 residues. The CDR3 region has the DNA TGTGCCAGCAGTCCCAGACAGGGGCGCAATGAAAAACTGTTTTTT. It specifies CASSPRQGRNEKLFF.

This clonotype has a handful of counts. The CDR3 nucleotides read TGTGCCAGCAGCTTAACGGACAGGGACGAGCAGTACTTC. Amino acid sequence: CASSLTDRDEQYF. V usage is TRBV7-7 and J usage is TRBJ2-7; 8 nucleotides agree with TRBD1. J was trimmed by 5 bases and V by 2 bases; bases with no gene match: 2. Germline assignment: CDR1 SSHAT and CDR2 FNYEAQ (reference sequence). The CDR3 totals 13 residues. Combining the CDR3 with reference TRBV7-7 and TRBJ2-7 gives the whole variable domain GAGVSQSPRYKVTKRGQDVTLRCDPISSHATLYWYQQALGQGPEFLTYFNYEAQPDKSGLPSDRFSAERPEGSISTLTIQRTEQRDSAMYRCASSLTDRDEQYFGPGTRLTVT.

The chain combines TRBV20-1 with TRBJ2-7, with 8 bases aligning to TRBD2. With 4 bases clipped from V and 4 bases from J, the junction kept 3 bases outside the gene matches. The CDR3 is 12 residues long. Germline V gene lookup returns CDR1 DFQATT and CDR2 SNEGSKA (reference sequence). In nucleotides, the CDR3 is TGCAGTGCTAATAGCGGGGCTTACGAGCAGTACTTC. Its translation: CSANSGAYEQYF.

The J gene is TRBJ2-2, the V gene TRBV19, with 10 nucleotides matching TRBD1. With V trimmed by 5 bases and J by 6 bases, 6 bases remained unmatched. Germline V gives CDR1 LNHDA, CDR2 SQIVND (reference sequence). This CDR3 spans 15 amino acids. In DNA, the CDR3 is TGTGCCAGTAGTCGGGACAGGGGATGGGCCGGGGAGCTGTTTTTT. It is translated as CASSRDRGWAGELFF.

The chain couples TRBV24-1 to TRBJ2-1; D is uncertain. V lost 3 bases and J 5 bases, leaving 13 bases between the germline ends. CDR1 is KGHDR and CDR2 is SFDVKD in the germline V gene. CDR3 length equals 15 residues. CDR3 loop: CATSDPARFDNEQFF. The CDR3, as DNA: TGTGCCACCAGTGATCCCGCGAGGTTCGACAATGAGCAGTTCTTC.